The rows below give T cell receptor beta chains drawn from one sample of a study of blood T cell repertoires in COVID-19. This table comes from immunoSEQ multiplex PCR, and its TCRdb copy is limited to in-frame clones, with some not included. The sample carries approximately 350,000 clones, over 75% recorded once. The sequencing sample was made of PBMCs or T cells enriched from blood (not recorded which). The receptors were sampled from a man aged 18 to 30 who had recovered from COVID-19. Each CDR3 is given with its conserved first and last residue. Fields, in order: clone size, D gene, V gene, J gene, CDR3 protein, CDR3 DNA. D genes are given only for firm matches. Clone size is given for some rows only: seen once, a few or many times, or a class if the clone is expanded.

clone size: .; D gene: .; V gene: TRBV5-1; J gene: TRBJ2-5; CDR3 protein: CASSLDRVETQYF; CDR3 DNA: TGCGCCAGCAGCTTGGACAGGGTGGAGACCCAGTACTTC
clone size: .; D gene: .; V gene: TRBV28; J gene: TRBJ2-7; CDR3 protein: CASSLLGQSYEQYF; CDR3 DNA: TGTGCCAGCAGTTTATTGGGACAATCCTACGAGCAGTACTTC
clone size: .; D gene: .; V gene: TRBV6-4; J gene: TRBJ1-1; CDR3 protein: CASSATMNTEAFF; CDR3 DNA: TGTGCCAGCAGTGCAACTATGAACACTGAAGCTTTCTTT
clone size: once; D gene: .; V gene: TRBV3-1/TRBV3-2; J gene: TRBJ1-1; CDR3 protein: CASSPLSNTEAFF; CDR3 DNA: TGTGCCAGCAGCCCCCTATCAAACACTGAAGCTTTCTTT
clone size: .; D gene: .; V gene: TRBV3-1/TRBV3-2; J gene: TRBJ2-7; CDR3 protein: CASSPSAVYEQYF; CDR3 DNA: TGTGCCAGCAGCCCAAGTGCGGTCTACGAGCAGTACTTC
clone size: .; D gene: TRBD2; V gene: TRBV5-1; J gene: TRBJ2-3; CDR3 protein: CASSLTSNTDTQYF; CDR3 DNA: TGCGCCAGCAGCCTGACTAGCAACACAGATACGCAGTATTTT
clone size: .; D gene: TRBD1; V gene: TRBV29-1; J gene: TRBJ1-1; CDR3 protein: CSVEGTENTEAFF; CDR3 DNA: TGCAGCGTTGAGGGGACAGAGAACACTGAAGCTTTCTTT
clone size: .; D gene: .; V gene: TRBV12-3/TRBV12-4; J gene: TRBJ2-3; CDR3 protein: CASSPHGGDTQYF; CDR3 DNA: TGTGCCAGCAGTCCACACGGGGGAGATACGCAGTATTTT
clone size: .; D gene: TRBD1; V gene: TRBV19; J gene: TRBJ2-1; CDR3 protein: CASSVGTVGQFF; CDR3 DNA: TGTGCCAGTAGTGTAGGGACAGTTGGACAGTTCTTC
clone size: .; D gene: .; V gene: TRBV5-1; J gene: TRBJ2-1; CDR3 protein: CASRATEYNEQFF; CDR3 DNA: TGCGCCAGCAGGGCGACAGAGTACAATGAGCAGTTCTTC
clone size: .; D gene: TRBD2; V gene: TRBV5-1; J gene: TRBJ2-7; CDR3 protein: CASSLRTSGAFSSYEQYF; CDR3 DNA: TGCGCCAGCAGCTTAAGGACTAGCGGCGCCTTCAGCTCCTACGAGCAGTACTTC
clone size: .; D gene: TRBD1; V gene: TRBV11-3; J gene: TRBJ2-3; CDR3 protein: CASSNTGGTDTQYF; CDR3 DNA: TGTGCCAGCAGCAACACAGGGGGCACAGATACGCAGTATTTT
clone size: .; D gene: TRBD2; V gene: TRBV29-1; J gene: TRBJ2-3; CDR3 protein: CSVTGTSGGGDTQYF; CDR3 DNA: TGCAGCGTAACCGGGACTAGCGGGGGTGGAGATACGCAGTATTTT
clone size: .; D gene: TRBD2; V gene: TRBV27; J gene: TRBJ2-1; CDR3 protein: CASSTTRGREGRNEQFF; CDR3 DNA: TGTGCCAGCAGTACCACTCGCGGGCGGGAGGGCCGGAATGAGCAGTTCTTC
clone size: .; D gene: .; V gene: TRBV15; J gene: TRBJ1-4; CDR3 protein: CATSRGQPLRELFF; CDR3 DNA: TGTGCCACCAGCAGAGGACAGCCCCTACGGGAACTGTTTTTT
clone size: .; D gene: TRBD1; V gene: TRBV28; J gene: TRBJ1-1; CDR3 protein: CASSLGTGSMDTEAFF; CDR3 DNA: TGTGCCAGCAGTTTAGGGACAGGGTCGATGGACACTGAAGCTTTCTTT
clone size: .; D gene: TRBD1; V gene: TRBV11-2; J gene: TRBJ1-6; CDR3 protein: CASSFGQGANSPLHF; CDR3 DNA: TGTGCCAGCAGCTTCGGACAGGGGGCTAATTCACCCCTCCACTTT
clone size: few; D gene: TRBD2; V gene: TRBV27; J gene: TRBJ2-1; CDR3 protein: CASTRDYPYNEQFF; CDR3 DNA: TGTGCCAGCACCAGGGACTACCCCTACAATGAGCAGTTCTTC
clone size: .; D gene: TRBD1; V gene: TRBV5-1; J gene: TRBJ2-3; CDR3 protein: CASSPGTGSTDTQYF; CDR3 DNA: TGCGCCAGCAGCCCCGGGACAGGGAGCACAGATACGCAGTATTTT
clone size: .; D gene: .; V gene: TRBV6-1; J gene: TRBJ2-2; CDR3 protein: CASSEAGAGELFF; CDR3 DNA: TGTGCCAGCAGTGAAGCAGGGGCCGGGGAGCTGTTTTTT
clone size: few; D gene: .; V gene: TRBV19; J gene: TRBJ1-5; CDR3 protein: CASRRSGSGPQHF; CDR3 DNA: TGTGCCAGTAGAAGGTCAGGGTCGGGGCCCCAGCATTTT
clone size: .; D gene: TRBD1; V gene: TRBV9; J gene: TRBJ2-6; CDR3 protein: CASSATGGSGANVLTF; CDR3 DNA: TGTGCCAGCAGCGCCACAGGGGGCTCTGGGGCCAACGTCCTGACTTTC
clone size: .; D gene: .; V gene: TRBV6-5; J gene: TRBJ1-6; CDR3 protein: CASSYNGENSPLHF; CDR3 DNA: TGTGCCAGCAGTTACAATGGAGAGAATTCACCCCTCCACTTT
clone size: .; D gene: .; V gene: TRBV11-2; J gene: TRBJ2-5; CDR3 protein: CASSLAVYQETQYF; CDR3 DNA: TGTGCCAGCAGCTTAGCCGTATACCAAGAGACCCAGTACTTC
clone size: .; D gene: TRBD2; V gene: TRBV2; J gene: TRBJ2-4; CDR3 protein: CASRGTSPQNIQYF; CDR3 DNA: TGTGCCAGCAGAGGGACTAGCCCACAAAACATTCAGTACTTC
clone size: .; D gene: TRBD2; V gene: TRBV7-3; J gene: TRBJ2-2; CDR3 protein: CASSLSSGGAGELFF; CDR3 DNA: TGTGCCAGCAGCTTGTCTAGCGGGGGTGCCGGGGAGCTGTTTTTT
clone size: .; D gene: TRBD1; V gene: TRBV6-5; J gene: TRBJ2-1; CDR3 protein: CASGYGTANQVEQFF; CDR3 DNA: TGTGCCAGCGGATACGGGACAGCAAATCAGGTTGAGCAGTTCTTC
clone size: .; D gene: .; V gene: TRBV27; J gene: TRBJ2-1; CDR3 protein: CASSPSGQIRDFPSYNEQFF; CDR3 DNA: TGTGCCAGCAGTCCTTCGGGACAGATCCGGGACTTCCCCTCCTACAATGAGCAGTTCTTC
clone size: .; D gene: TRBD1; V gene: TRBV19; J gene: TRBJ2-7; CDR3 protein: CASSLSSGGAYEQYF; CDR3 DNA: TGTGCCAGTAGTCTTTCCTCAGGGGGTGCGTACGAGCAGTACTTC
clone size: .; D gene: .; V gene: TRBV12-3/TRBV12-4; J gene: TRBJ1-3; CDR3 protein: CASSVGGNTIYF; CDR3 DNA: TGTGCCAGCAGCGTCGGGGGAAACACCATATATTTT
clone size: .; D gene: .; V gene: TRBV9; J gene: TRBJ2-1; CDR3 protein: CASSVVGGSYNEQFF; CDR3 DNA: TGTGCCAGCAGCGTAGTCGGGGGATCCTACAATGAGCAGTTCTTC
clone size: .; D gene: TRBD2; V gene: TRBV30; J gene: TRBJ2-2; CDR3 protein: CAWNSGGTGELFF; CDR3 DNA: TGTGCCTGGAACAGCGGGGGCACCGGGGAGCTGTTTTTT
clone size: .; D gene: .; V gene: TRBV2; J gene: TRBJ2-1; CDR3 protein: CASSEDHAGSNEQFF; CDR3 DNA: TGTGCCAGCAGTGAAGATCATGCAGGGTCAAATGAGCAGTTCTTC
clone size: .; D gene: .; V gene: TRBV2; J gene: TRBJ1-1; CDR3 protein: CASSYQGSQEAFF; CDR3 DNA: TGTGCCAGCAGTTACCAGGGATCCCAGGAGGCTTTCTTT
clone size: .; D gene: .; V gene: TRBV10-3; J gene: TRBJ1-1; CDR3 protein: CAINTGQNTEAFF; CDR3 DNA: TGTGCCATCAATACCGGACAGAACACTGAAGCTTTCTTT
clone size: .; D gene: TRBD2; V gene: TRBV18; J gene: TRBJ2-2; CDR3 protein: CASSPDREASGRPNTGELFF; CDR3 DNA: TGTGCCAGCTCACCAGACAGGGAGGCTAGCGGGAGGCCGAACACCGGGGAGCTGTTTTTT
clone size: .; D gene: .; V gene: TRBV3-1/TRBV3-2; J gene: TRBJ1-4; CDR3 protein: CASSQVAGGRNEKLFF; CDR3 DNA: TGTGCCAGCAGCCAAGTAGCGGGGGGGAGGAATGAAAAACTGTTTTTT
clone size: .; D gene: .; V gene: TRBV7-8; J gene: TRBJ2-7; CDR3 protein: CASSSRRQAEEQYF; CDR3 DNA: TGTGCCAGCAGCTCTAGACGACAGGCTGAGGAGCAGTACTTC
clone size: .; D gene: .; V gene: TRBV9; J gene: TRBJ2-1; CDR3 protein: CASSVSTQGTEQFF; CDR3 DNA: TGTGCCAGCAGCGTTAGCACACAGGGTACTGAGCAGTTCTTC
clone size: few; D gene: .; V gene: TRBV27; J gene: TRBJ2-7; CDR3 protein: CASSLLARSGREQYF; CDR3 DNA: TGTGCCAGCAGTTTGCTTGCACGATCGGGGAGAGAGCAGTACTTC
clone size: .; D gene: .; V gene: TRBV29-1; J gene: TRBJ2-1; CDR3 protein: CSVVSFDEQFF; CDR3 DNA: TGCAGCGTGGTGAGTTTCGATGAGCAGTTCTTC
clone size: .; D gene: TRBD1; V gene: TRBV24-1; J gene: TRBJ1-2; CDR3 protein: CATSDFQGQGYTF; CDR3 DNA: TGTGCCACCAGTGATTTCCAGGGACAGGGCTACACCTTC
clone size: .; D gene: .; V gene: TRBV4-3; J gene: TRBJ2-7; CDR3 protein: CASSQDFSYEQYF; CDR3 DNA: TGCGCCAGCAGCCAAGATTTTAGCTACGAGCAGTACTTC
clone size: .; D gene: .; V gene: TRBV2; J gene: TRBJ1-5; CDR3 protein: CASRAGRLGQPQHF; CDR3 DNA: TGTGCCAGCAGGGCCGGGAGGCTAGGGCAGCCCCAGCATTTT
clone size: few; D gene: TRBD1; V gene: TRBV6-5; J gene: TRBJ1-4; CDR3 protein: CASRAGQGANEKLFF; CDR3 DNA: TGTGCCAGCAGGGCCGGACAGGGGGCTAATGAAAAACTGTTTTTT
clone size: .; D gene: .; V gene: TRBV6-5; J gene: TRBJ1-2; CDR3 protein: CATCQETANYGYTF; CDR3 DNA: TGTGCCACCTGCCAGGAGACAGCCAACTATGGCTACACCTTC
clone size: .; D gene: TRBD2; V gene: TRBV18; J gene: TRBJ2-3; CDR3 protein: CASSPPPTSGGEDTQYF; CDR3 DNA: TGTGCCAGCTCACCACCCCCCACTAGCGGGGGTGAAGATACGCAGTATTTT
clone size: .; D gene: TRBD1; V gene: TRBV5-1; J gene: TRBJ2-3; CDR3 protein: CASSFQGATDTQYF; CDR3 DNA: TGCGCCAGCAGCTTCCAGGGGGCTACAGATACGCAGTATTTT
clone size: .; D gene: .; V gene: TRBV10-3; J gene: TRBJ1-1; CDR3 protein: CAISEYNGDGQPDTEAFF; CDR3 DNA: TGTGCCATCAGTGAGTATAACGGGGACGGACAGCCCGACACTGAAGCTTTCTTT